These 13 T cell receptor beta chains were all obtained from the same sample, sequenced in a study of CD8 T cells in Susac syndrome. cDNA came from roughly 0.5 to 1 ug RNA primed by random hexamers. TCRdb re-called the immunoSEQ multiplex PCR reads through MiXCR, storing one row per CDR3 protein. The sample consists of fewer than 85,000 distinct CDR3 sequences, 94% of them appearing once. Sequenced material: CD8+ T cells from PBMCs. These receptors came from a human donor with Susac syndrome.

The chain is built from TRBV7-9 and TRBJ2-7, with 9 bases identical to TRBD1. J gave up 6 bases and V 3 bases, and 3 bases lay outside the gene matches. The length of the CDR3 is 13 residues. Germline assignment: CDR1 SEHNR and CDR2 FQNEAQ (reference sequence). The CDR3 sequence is CASSFGTGSEQYF. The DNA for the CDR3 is TGTGCCAGCAGCTTCGGGACAGGGTCCGAGCAGTACTTC.

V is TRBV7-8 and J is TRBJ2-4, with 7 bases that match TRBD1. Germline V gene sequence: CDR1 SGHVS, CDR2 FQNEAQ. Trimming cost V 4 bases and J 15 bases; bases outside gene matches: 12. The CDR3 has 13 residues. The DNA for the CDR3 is TGTGCCAGCAGCTCAAACAACCGGGACAGACGGTACTTC. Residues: CASSSNNRDRRYF.

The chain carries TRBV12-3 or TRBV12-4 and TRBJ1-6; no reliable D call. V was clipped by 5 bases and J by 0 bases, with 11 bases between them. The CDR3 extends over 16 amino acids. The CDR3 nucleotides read TGTGCCAGCAGTCAATCCGTTAGCTCCTATAATTCACCCCTCCACTTT. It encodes CASSQSVSSYNSPLHF.

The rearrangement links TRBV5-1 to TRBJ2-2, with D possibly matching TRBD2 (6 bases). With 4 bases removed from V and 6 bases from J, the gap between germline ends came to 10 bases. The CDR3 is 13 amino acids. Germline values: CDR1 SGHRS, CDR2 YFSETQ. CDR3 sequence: CASSPRGSGELFF. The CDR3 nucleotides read TGCGCCAGCAGCCCGCGGGGCTCCGGGGAGCTGTTTTTT.

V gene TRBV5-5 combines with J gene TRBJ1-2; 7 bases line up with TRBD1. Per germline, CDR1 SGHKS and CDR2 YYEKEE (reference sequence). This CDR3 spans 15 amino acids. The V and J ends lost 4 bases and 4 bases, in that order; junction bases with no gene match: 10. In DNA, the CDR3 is TGTGCCAGCAGCCACCGACAGGGTGGGCGCTATGGCTACACCTTC. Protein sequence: CASSHRQGGRYGYTF.

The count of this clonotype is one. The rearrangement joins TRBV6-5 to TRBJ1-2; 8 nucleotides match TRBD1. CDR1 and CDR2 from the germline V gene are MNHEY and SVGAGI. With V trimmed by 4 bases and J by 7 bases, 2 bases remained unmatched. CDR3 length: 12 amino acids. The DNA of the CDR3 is TGTGCCAGCAGTTCAGGGGGCGGTGGCTACACCTTC. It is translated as CASSSGGGGYTF.

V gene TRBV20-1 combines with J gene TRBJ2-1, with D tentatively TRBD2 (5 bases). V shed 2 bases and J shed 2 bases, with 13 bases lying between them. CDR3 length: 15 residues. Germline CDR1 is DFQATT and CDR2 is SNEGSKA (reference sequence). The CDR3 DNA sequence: TGCAGTGCTAGAAGTGAGGGAAGGGCCTACAATGAGCAGTTCTTC. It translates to CSARSEGRAYNEQFF.

In DNA, the CDR3 is TGTGCCAGCTCACCACCGAGTACTCGACTAGTTGGCGCAGATACGCAGTATTTT. Protein: CASSPPSTRLVGADTQYF. The rearrangement links TRBV18 to TRBJ2-3; possibly TRBD2 for D (6 bases). Per the germline V gene, CDR1 is KGHSH and CDR2 is LQKENI. V dropped 0 bases and J dropped 4 bases, with 20 bases sitting between them. This CDR3 region has 18 residues.

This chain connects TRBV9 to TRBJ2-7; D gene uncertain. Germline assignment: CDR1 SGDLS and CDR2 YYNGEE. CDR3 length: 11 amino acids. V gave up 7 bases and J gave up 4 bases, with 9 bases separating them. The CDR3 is CASGEGYEQYF. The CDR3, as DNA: TGTGCCAGCGGCGAAGGGTACGAGCAGTACTTC.

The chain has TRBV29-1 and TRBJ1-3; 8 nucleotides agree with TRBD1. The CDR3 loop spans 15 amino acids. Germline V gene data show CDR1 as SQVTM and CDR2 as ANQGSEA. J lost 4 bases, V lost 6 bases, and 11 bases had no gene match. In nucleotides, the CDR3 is TGCAGCGTCGAGGACAGGGTAGTAGCGGGAAACACCATATATTTT. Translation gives CSVEDRVVAGNTIYF.

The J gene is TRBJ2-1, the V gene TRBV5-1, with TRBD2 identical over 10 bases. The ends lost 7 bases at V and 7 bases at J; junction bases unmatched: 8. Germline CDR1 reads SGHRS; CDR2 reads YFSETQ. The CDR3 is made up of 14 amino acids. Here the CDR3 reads CASALSGGANEQFF. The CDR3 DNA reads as TGCGCCAGCGCCCTAAGCGGGGGGGCGAATGAGCAGTTCTTC. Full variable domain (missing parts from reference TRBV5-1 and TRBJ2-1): KAGVTQTPRYLIKTRGQQVTLSCSPISGHRSVSWYQQTPGQGLQFLFEYFSETQRNKGNFPGRFSGRQFSNSRSEMNVSTLELGDSALYLCASALSGGANEQFFGPGTRLTVL.

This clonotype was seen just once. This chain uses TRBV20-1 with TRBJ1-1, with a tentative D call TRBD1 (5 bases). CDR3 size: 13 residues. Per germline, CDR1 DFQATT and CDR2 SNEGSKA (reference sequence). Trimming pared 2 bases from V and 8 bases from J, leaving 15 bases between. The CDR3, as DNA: TGCAGTGCTAGATACGGGGACCCCACCGAAGCTTTCTTT. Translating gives CSARYGDPTEAFF.

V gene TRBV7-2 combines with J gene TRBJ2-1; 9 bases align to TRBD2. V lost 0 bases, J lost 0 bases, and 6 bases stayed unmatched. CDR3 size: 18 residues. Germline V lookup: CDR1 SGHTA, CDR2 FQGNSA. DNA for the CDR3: TGTGCCAGCAGCTTAGCGGCTCTGCGGGGGGGCTCCTACAATGAGCAGTTCTTC. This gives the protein CASSLAALRGGSYNEQFF.